A selection of T cell receptor beta chains follows, all from one sample in a study of blood T cell repertoires in COVID-19. The assay was immunoSEQ multiplex PCR, and TCRdb's table has in-frame clones only and misses some. This sample yields a few hundred thousand clones, of which more than 65% are seen a single time; roughly 10% belongs to the top ten. Sequencing was carried out using peripheral blood. Receptors were obtained from a man aged 45-65 years with active or convalescent COVID-19. CDR3s include the opening cysteine and the closing phenylalanine or tryptophan. Each record gives: J gene, V gene, clone size, D gene, CDR3 protein, CDR3 DNA. A D gene is named only where the DNA matches it firmly. Expanded clones are given a class, and other clones once, few, many or no size at all.

J gene: TRBJ1-2
V gene: TRBV18
clone size: -
D gene: -
CDR3 protein: CASSPRGRDGYTF
CDR3 DNA: TGTGCCAGCTCACCACGGGGCCGGGATGGCTACACCTTC

J gene: TRBJ2-2
V gene: TRBV4-2
clone size: -
D gene: TRBD2
CDR3 protein: CASSPGLAGNTGELFF
CDR3 DNA: TGTGCCAGCAGCCCCGGACTAGCGGGGAACACCGGGGAGCTGTTTTTT

J gene: TRBJ1-2
V gene: TRBV5-1
clone size: -
D gene: -
CDR3 protein: CASSLDQGHIYGYTF
CDR3 DNA: TGCGCCAGCAGCTTGGATCAGGGACACATCTATGGCTACACCTTC

J gene: TRBJ1-1
V gene: TRBV5-1
clone size: -
D gene: -
CDR3 protein: CASSLGGAATEAFF
CDR3 DNA: TGCGCCAGCAGCTTGGGGGGCGCGGCCACTGAAGCTTTCTTT

J gene: TRBJ1-1
V gene: TRBV18
clone size: -
D gene: -
CDR3 protein: CASSPRGREMNTEAFF
CDR3 DNA: TGTGCCAGCTCACCAAGGGGCCGAGAAATGAACACTGAAGCTTTCTTT

J gene: TRBJ1-2
V gene: TRBV27
clone size: -
D gene: -
CDR3 protein: CASSSNTPQGYTF
CDR3 DNA: TGTGCCAGCAGTTCGAACACCCCCCAGGGCTACACCTTC

J gene: TRBJ2-5
V gene: TRBV29-1
clone size: -
D gene: TRBD1
CDR3 protein: CSVGTGAETQYF
CDR3 DNA: TGCAGCGTCGGGACAGGGGCTGAGACCCAGTACTTC

J gene: TRBJ2-2
V gene: TRBV4-3
clone size: -
D gene: TRBD2
CDR3 protein: CASKDSGGMNTGELFF
CDR3 DNA: TGCGCCAGTAAGGATAGCGGGGGGATGAACACCGGGGAGCTGTTTTTT

J gene: TRBJ2-3
V gene: TRBV2
clone size: -
D gene: -
CDR3 protein: CASSYDTQYF
CDR3 DNA: TGTGCCAGCAGTTATGATACGCAGTATTTT

J gene: TRBJ2-1
V gene: TRBV4-3
clone size: -
D gene: -
CDR3 protein: CASSQDTRGYEQFF
CDR3 DNA: TGCGCCAGCAGCCAAGATACGCGAGGCTATGAGCAGTTCTTC

J gene: TRBJ1-1
V gene: TRBV4-1
clone size: -
D gene: -
CDR3 protein: CASSPQGYTEAFF
CDR3 DNA: TGCGCCAGCAGCCCGCAGGGGTACACTGAAGCTTTCTTT

J gene: TRBJ1-6
V gene: TRBV3-1/TRBV3-2
clone size: -
D gene: -
CDR3 protein: CASSQGVSSYNSPLHF
CDR3 DNA: TGTGCCAGCAGCCAAGGCGTGAGCTCCTATAATTCACCCCTCCACTTT

J gene: TRBJ2-7
V gene: TRBV6-6
clone size: -
D gene: -
CDR3 protein: CASSYGQPALYEQYF
CDR3 DNA: TGTGCCAGCAGTTACGGGCAGCCAGCCTTATACGAGCAGTACTTC

J gene: TRBJ1-1
V gene: TRBV5-1
clone size: -
D gene: TRBD1
CDR3 protein: CASSSPDRSGTEAFF
CDR3 DNA: TGCGCCAGCAGCTCCCCGGACAGGTCGGGCACTGAAGCTTTCTTT

J gene: TRBJ1-1
V gene: TRBV4-3
clone size: -
D gene: -
CDR3 protein: CASSQWGGRAFF
CDR3 DNA: TGCGCCAGCAGCCAGTGGGGGGGACGAGCTTTCTTT

J gene: TRBJ2-2
V gene: TRBV5-4
clone size: once
D gene: -
CDR3 protein: CASSLERGELFF
CDR3 DNA: TGTGCCAGCAGCTTGGAGAGGGGGGAGCTGTTTTTT

J gene: TRBJ2-1
V gene: TRBV7-2
clone size: -
D gene: TRBD2
CDR3 protein: CASSLVREGGQFF
CDR3 DNA: TGTGCCAGCAGCTTAGTAAGGGAGGGTGGGCAGTTCTTC

J gene: TRBJ2-5
V gene: TRBV19
clone size: -
D gene: -
CDR3 protein: CASSRNLGLGAETQYF
CDR3 DNA: TGTGCCAGTAGTCGAAATTTAGGGTTGGGGGCAGAGACCCAGTACTTC

J gene: TRBJ2-7
V gene: TRBV27
clone size: -
D gene: -
CDR3 protein: CASSLSTGPYEQYF
CDR3 DNA: TGTGCCAGCAGTTTATCTACAGGGCCCTACGAGCAGTACTTC

J gene: TRBJ2-3
V gene: TRBV9
clone size: -
D gene: -
CDR3 protein: CASNPTGQVTDTQYF
CDR3 DNA: TGTGCCAGCAACCCAACGGGACAAGTCACAGATACGCAGTATTTT

J gene: TRBJ1-6
V gene: TRBV9
clone size: -
D gene: -
CDR3 protein: CASSVGTGLGGAPLHF
CDR3 DNA: TGTGCCAGCAGCGTAGGTACAGGCCTTGGTGGGGCACCCCTCCACTTT

J gene: TRBJ1-2
V gene: TRBV9
clone size: -
D gene: -
CDR3 protein: CASSVATAGRGYTF
CDR3 DNA: TGTGCCAGCAGCGTAGCTACCGCGGGTCGTGGCTACACCTTC

J gene: TRBJ2-2
V gene: TRBV5-1
clone size: -
D gene: TRBD2
CDR3 protein: CASSLAPSGGHTGELFF
CDR3 DNA: TGCGCCAGCAGCTTGGCTCCTAGCGGGGGGCACACCGGGGAGCTGTTTTTT

J gene: TRBJ2-2
V gene: TRBV7-9
clone size: -
D gene: TRBD1
CDR3 protein: CATPQGAANTGELFF
CDR3 DNA: TGTGCCACACCTCAGGGGGCCGCGAACACCGGGGAGCTGTTTTTT

J gene: TRBJ2-1
V gene: TRBV18
clone size: -
D gene: TRBD1
CDR3 protein: CASSRITGTGSQQFF
CDR3 DNA: TGTGCCAGCTCACGTATTACCGGGACAGGGAGTCAACAGTTCTTC

J gene: TRBJ1-2
V gene: TRBV10-3
clone size: once
D gene: -
CDR3 protein: CAISESTSGVPNGYTF
CDR3 DNA: TGTGCCATCAGTGAGTCGACCTCAGGGGTGCCTAATGGCTACACCTTC

J gene: TRBJ1-2
V gene: TRBV7-6
clone size: -
D gene: -
CDR3 protein: CASSPFGGAGYTF
CDR3 DNA: TGTGCCAGCAGTCCATTCGGGGGGGCAGGCTACACCTTC

J gene: TRBJ2-6
V gene: TRBV7-2
clone size: -
D gene: -
CDR3 protein: CASSQAILGSSGANVLTF
CDR3 DNA: TGTGCCAGCAGCCAGGCCATACTTGGGTCCTCTGGGGCCAACGTCCTGACTTTC

J gene: TRBJ1-1
V gene: TRBV5-8
clone size: -
D gene: -
CDR3 protein: CASSLVQGYTEAFF
CDR3 DNA: TGTGCCAGCAGCTTGGTCCAGGGTTACACTGAAGCTTTCTTT

J gene: TRBJ1-1
V gene: TRBV6-2/TRBV6-3
clone size: -
D gene: TRBD1
CDR3 protein: CASSPWDREYTEAFF
CDR3 DNA: TGTGCCAGCAGTCCCTGGGACAGGGAGTACACTGAAGCTTTCTTT

J gene: TRBJ2-5
V gene: TRBV3-1/TRBV3-2
clone size: -
D gene: TRBD2
CDR3 protein: CASSRTIAGGQETQYF
CDR3 DNA: TGTGCCAGCAGCCGGACTATAGCGGGGGGGCAAGAGACCCAGTACTTC

J gene: TRBJ1-5
V gene: TRBV19
clone size: -
D gene: -
CDR3 protein: CASSIGGRADQPQHF
CDR3 DNA: TGTGCCAGTAGTATAGGTGGCAGGGCAGATCAGCCCCAGCATTTT

J gene: TRBJ2-4
V gene: TRBV3-1/TRBV3-2
clone size: -
D gene: -
CDR3 protein: CASSQERGENIQYF
CDR3 DNA: TGTGCCAGCAGCCAAGAGAGAGGCGAAAACATTCAGTACTTC

J gene: TRBJ2-3
V gene: TRBV7-9
clone size: -
D gene: TRBD2
CDR3 protein: CASSPGLAGGNTQYF
CDR3 DNA: TGTGCCAGCAGCCCCGGACTAGCGGGAGGGAATACGCAGTATTTT

J gene: TRBJ2-7
V gene: TRBV5-1
clone size: -
D gene: TRBD1
CDR3 protein: CASSLDKKHGTGKYEQYF
CDR3 DNA: TGCGCCAGCAGCTTGGATAAGAAACACGGGACAGGGAAATACGAGCAGTACTTC

J gene: TRBJ1-1
V gene: TRBV7-2
clone size: -
D gene: TRBD1
CDR3 protein: CASSPWTGKAEAFF
CDR3 DNA: TGTGCCAGCAGCCCCTGGACAGGGAAGGCTGAAGCTTTCTTT

J gene: TRBJ1-6
V gene: TRBV10-3
clone size: -
D gene: -
CDR3 protein: CAISETTGNNSPLHF
CDR3 DNA: TGTGCCATCAGTGAGACTACAGGGAATAATTCACCCCTCCACTTT